This passage covers 10 T cell receptor beta chains from one sample sequenced in a study of control samples from healthy donors and cancer patients. Here immunoSEQ multiplex PCR was the method, and the copy in TCRdb shows in-frame clones only, minus some. The sample lists over 150,000 clones; over 85% were seen once. The specimen was blood. These receptor sequences come from a man aged 40-49 years in good health.

This sequence joins TRBV7-6 and TRBJ2-3, with TRBD2 matching over 10 bases. With 5 bases clipped from V and 3 bases from J, the junction kept 5 bases outside the gene matches. CDR3 length equals 15 residues. The germline gives CDR1 SGHVS, CDR2 FNYEAQ. CDR3 amino acids: CASSRRTSGTDTQYF. CDR3 nucleotide sequence: TGTGCCAGCAGCCGTCGGACTAGCGGAACAGATACGCAGTATTTT.

This clone was seen a handful of times. The rearrangement joins TRBV7-9 to TRBJ2-3; D perhaps matches TRBD1 (7 bases). Germline loops: CDR1 SEHNR, CDR2 FQNEAQ (reference sequence). V lost 1 base to trimming and J lost 2 bases, with 16 bases between them. This CDR3 spans 17 amino acids. As DNA, the CDR3 is TGTGCCAGCAGCTTAGGCGGGGACAGCTACTACACAGATACGCAGTATTTT. This gives the protein CASSLGGDSYYTDTQYF.

The chain employs TRBV28 and TRBJ1-6; D call uncertain. Deletions cut 5 bases from V and 4 bases from J, with 12 bases between. The CDR3 consists of 15 residues. CDR1 and CDR2 from the germline V gene are MDHEN and SYDVKM. CDR3 nucleotides: TGTGCCAGCAGTGAACAGTTTACTTATAATTCACCCCTCCACTTT. It specifies CASSEQFTYNSPLHF.

The CDR3 DNA reads TGTGCCAGCAGCCAAGGATACGGACAGGGGGCGTATAATGAGCAGTTCTTC. Amino acids: CASSQGYGQGAYNEQFF. This rearrangement joins TRBV3-1 (or the pseudogene TRBV3-2) to TRBJ2-1; 11 nucleotides line up with TRBD1. The CDR3 consists of 17 residues. Germline CDR1 is LGHDT and CDR2 is YNNKEL (reference sequence). V dropped 1 base and J dropped 7; count of bases not matched to a gene: 9.

This clone was detected once. The V call is TRBV27, the J call TRBJ1-6, with 7 nucleotides matching TRBD1. The CDR3 is 14 residues long. The trim removed 9 bases at V and 9 bases at J, leaving 11 bases unmatched. Germline-derived CDR1 and CDR2 are MNHEY and SMNVEV (reference sequence). In nucleotides, the CDR3 is TGTGCCAGTAGGGTCGACGCAGGGGGTTCACCCCTCCACTTT. Its translation: CASRVDAGGSPLHF.

The chain employs TRBV6-1 and TRBJ1-1, with D perhaps TRBD1 (5 bases). The CDR3 runs 14 residues. Germline-derived CDR1 and CDR2 are MNHNS and SASEGT. The V end lost 2 bases, the J end lost 4 bases, and 11 bases lay between the germline ends. The CDR3 sequence: CASSERGVGTEAFF. The CDR3 DNA follows: TGTGCCAGCAGTGAACGGGGGGTGGGCACTGAAGCTTTCTTT.

The chain employs TRBV5-1 and TRBJ1-1; D is uncertain. Per germline, CDR1 SGHRS and CDR2 YFSETQ. The CDR3 has 13 residues. V dropped 0 bases and J dropped 5 bases, with 8 bases sitting between them. The CDR3 coding sequence is TGCGCCAGCAGCTTGGCGCTAGGGACTGAAGCTTTCTTT. It translates to CASSLALGTEAFF.

DNA for the CDR3: TGTGCCAGCAGTCGTGATCCCGAGCAGTTCTTC. Translated: CASSRDPEQFF. The chain uses TRBV12-3 or TRBV12-4 and TRBJ2-1; no definite D call. CDR3 length equals 11 residues. V was cut by 5 bases and J by 10 bases, with 9 bases left in between.

The chain carries TRBV7-9 and TRBJ1-4; possibly TRBD1 for D (6 bases). Germline CDR1 reads SEHNR; CDR2 reads FQNEAQ (reference sequence). With 3 bases removed from V and 7 bases from J, the gap between germline ends came to 18 bases. This CDR3 spans 16 amino acids. The CDR3 DNA follows: TGTGCCAGCAGCTTGGACGCAGGGGCCCGGGGTGAAAAACTGTTTTTT. It translates to CASSLDAGARGEKLFF.

The chain joins TRBV7-8 to TRBJ2-1, with D tentatively TRBD1 or TRBD2 (6 bases each). From germline, CDR1 is SGHVS and CDR2 FQNEAQ. This CDR3 spans 14 amino acids. Trimming shortened V by 1 base and J by 6 bases, and 10 bases separated the two germline ends. CDR3 bases: TGTGCCAGCAGCTTAGGGGGGGCCCTCAATGAGCAGTTCTTC. Amino acid sequence: CASSLGGALNEQFF. Using reference TRBV7-8 and TRBJ2-1 for the parts outside the CDR3, the full variable domain is GAGVSQSPRYKVAKRGQDVALRCDPISGHVSLFWYQQALGQGPEFLTYFQNEAQLDKSGLPSDRFFAERPEGSVSTLKIQRTQQEDSAVYLCASSLGGALNEQFFGPGTRLTVL.